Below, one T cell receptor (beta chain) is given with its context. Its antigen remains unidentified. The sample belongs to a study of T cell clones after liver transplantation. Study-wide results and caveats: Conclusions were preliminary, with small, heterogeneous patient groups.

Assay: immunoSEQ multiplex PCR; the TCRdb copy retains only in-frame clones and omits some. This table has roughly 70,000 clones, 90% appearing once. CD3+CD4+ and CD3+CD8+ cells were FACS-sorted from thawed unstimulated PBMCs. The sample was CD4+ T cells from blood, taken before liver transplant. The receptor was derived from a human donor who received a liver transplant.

The CDR3, as DNA: TGTGCCAGCAGCTTAGCAGGTAGCTCCTACAATGAGCAGTTCTTC. Its protein is CASSLAGSSYNEQFF. This sequence joins TRBV7-9 and TRBJ2-1; no definite D call. The V and J ends lost 0 bases and 0 bases respectively, with 6 bases between them. The CDR3 runs 15 residues. In germline, CDR1 is SEHNR, CDR2 FQNEAQ (reference sequence).